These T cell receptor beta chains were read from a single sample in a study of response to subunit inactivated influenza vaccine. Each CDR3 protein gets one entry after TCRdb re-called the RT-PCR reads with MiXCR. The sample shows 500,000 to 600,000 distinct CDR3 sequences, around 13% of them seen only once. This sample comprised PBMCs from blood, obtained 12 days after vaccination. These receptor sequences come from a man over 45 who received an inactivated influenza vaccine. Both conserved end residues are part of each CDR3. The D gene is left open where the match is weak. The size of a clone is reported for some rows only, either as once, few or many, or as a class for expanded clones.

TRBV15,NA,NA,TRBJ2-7,CATSRDPWKLVGSYEQYF,TGTGCCACCAGCAGAGATCCATGGAAACTAGTCGGCTCCTACGAGCAGTACTTC
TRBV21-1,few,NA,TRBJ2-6,CASHTRSGANVLTF,TGTGCCAGCCACACACGCTCTGGGGCCAACGTCCTGACTTTC
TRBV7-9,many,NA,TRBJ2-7,CASSPQGGYEQYF,TGTGCCAGCAGCCCCCAGGGGGGCTACGAGCAGTACTTC
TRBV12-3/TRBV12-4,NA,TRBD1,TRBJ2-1,CASSSTWDSSSYNEQFF,TGTGCCAGCAGTTCCACCTGGGACAGTAGCTCCTACAATGAGCAGTTCTTC
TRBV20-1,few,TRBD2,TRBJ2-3,CSARRPSGRSTDTQYF,TGCAGTGCTAGGCGCCCTAGCGGGAGGAGCACAGATACGCAGTATTTT
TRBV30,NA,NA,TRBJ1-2,CAWSVGLSIYGYTF,TGTGCCTGGAGTGTGGGACTCTCGATCTATGGCTACACCTTC
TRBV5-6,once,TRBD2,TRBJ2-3,CASSLRLAMRSDTQYF,TGTGCCAGCAGCTTAAGACTAGCGATGAGATCAGATACGCAGTATTTT
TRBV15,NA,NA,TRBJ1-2,CATSSAGYGYTF,TGTGCCACCAGCAGCGCAGGGTATGGCTACACCTTC
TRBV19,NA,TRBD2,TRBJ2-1,CASRPLGLGLAAPKFF,TGTGCCAGTAGGCCTCTTGGACTGGGACTAGCGGCCCCGAAGTTCTTC
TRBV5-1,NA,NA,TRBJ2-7,CASSWVGDEQYF,TGCGCCAGCAGCTGGGTGGGGGACGAGCAGTACTTC
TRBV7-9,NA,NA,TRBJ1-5,CASSLGGWQDQPQHF,TGTGCCAGCAGCTTAGGGGGGTGGCAGGATCAGCCCCAGCATTTT
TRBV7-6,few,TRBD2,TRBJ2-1,CASSLMGLVSDEQFF,TGTGCCAGCAGCTTAATGGGACTAGTATCCGATGAGCAGTTCTTC
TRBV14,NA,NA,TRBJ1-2,CASSLTQDSVNYGYTF,TGTGCCAGCAGCCTAACCCAGGACAGCGTCAACTATGGCTACACCTTC
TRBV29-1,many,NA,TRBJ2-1,CSVRDVTYNEQFF,TGCAGCGTCCGGGACGTCACCTACAATGAGCAGTTCTTC
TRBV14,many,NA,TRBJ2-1,CASSPTSGALTYNEQFF,TGTGCCAGCAGCCCCACTTCTGGGGCCCTAACCTACAATGAGCAGTTCTTC
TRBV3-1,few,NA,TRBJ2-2,CASSQVSRGGELFF,TGTGCCAGCAGCCAAGTTTCGCGGGGCGGGGAGCTGTTTTTT
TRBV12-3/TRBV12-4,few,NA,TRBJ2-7,CASSPSATYEQYF,TGTGCCAGCAGTCCGTCAGCGACCTACGAGCAGTACTTC
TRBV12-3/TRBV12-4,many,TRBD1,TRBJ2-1,CASSLLGQGKNEQFF,TGTGCCAGCAGTTTACTCGGACAGGGTAAGAATGAGCAGTTCTTC
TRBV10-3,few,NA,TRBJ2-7,CAISDVSANRRNF,TGTGCCATCAGTGATGTTTCGGCTAACCGAAGGAACTTC
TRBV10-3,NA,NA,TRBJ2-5,CAISGGPDETQYF,TGTGCCATCAGCGGGGGGCCGGATGAGACCCAGTACTTC
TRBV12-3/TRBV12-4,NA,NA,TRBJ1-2,CASSSFGAGTYGYTF,TGTGCCAGCAGTTCATTTGGAGCGGGTACCTATGGCTACACCTTC
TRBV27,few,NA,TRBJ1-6,CASGFAYNSPLHF,TGTGCCAGTGGGTTCGCCTATAATTCACCCCTCCACTTT
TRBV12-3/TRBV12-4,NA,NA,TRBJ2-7,CASSLSDSTYEQYF,TGTGCCAGCAGTTTATCGGACTCTACCTACGAGCAGTACTTC
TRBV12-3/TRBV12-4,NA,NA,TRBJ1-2,CASSLGSSVGYTF,TGTGCCAGCAGTTTAGGGAGCTCGGTAGGCTACACCTTC
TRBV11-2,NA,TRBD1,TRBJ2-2,CASSFTISTGQVTGELFF,TGTGCCAGCAGCTTTACGATTTCGACAGGGCAGGTCACCGGGGAGCTGTTTTTT
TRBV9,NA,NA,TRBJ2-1,CASSADLGLPGNEQFF,TGTGCCAGCAGCGCCGACCTGGGACTCCCCGGCAATGAGCAGTTCTTC
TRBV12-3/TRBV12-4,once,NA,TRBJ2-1,CASSLRQGTFNEQFF,TGTGCCAGCAGTTTGCGGCAGGGTACCTTCAATGAGCAGTTCTTC
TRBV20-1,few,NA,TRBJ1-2,CSARDFNDPNNYGYTF,TGCAGTGCTAGAGATTTTAACGACCCAAATAACTATGGCTACACCTTC
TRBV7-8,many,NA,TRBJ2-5,CASSPFTASAGETQYF,TGTGCCAGCAGCCCCTTTACGGCTAGCGCGGGAGAGACCCAGTACTTC
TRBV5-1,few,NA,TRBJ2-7,CASSLGISYEQYF,TGCGCCAGCAGCTTGGGGATTTCGTACGAGCAGTACTTC
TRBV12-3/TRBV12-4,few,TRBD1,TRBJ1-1,CASTAGTGGYTEAFF,TGTGCCAGCACCGCCGGGACAGGGGGATACACTGAAGCTTTCTTT
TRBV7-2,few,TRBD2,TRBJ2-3,CASSLVPPASGGAADTQYF,TGTGCCAGCAGCTTAGTGCCCCCCGCTAGCGGGGGGGCTGCAGATACGCAGTATTTT
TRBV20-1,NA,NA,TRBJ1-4,CSARDSVKVEKLFF,TGCAGTGCTAGAGATTCGGTTAAAGTAGAAAAACTGTTTTTT
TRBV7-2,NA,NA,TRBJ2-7,CASSFGPPSYEQYF,TGTGCCAGCAGCTTTGGACCGCCCTCCTACGAGCAGTACTTC
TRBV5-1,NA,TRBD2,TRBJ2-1,CASSFETSGKREQFF,TGCGCCAGCAGCTTTGAAACTAGCGGGAAACGAGAGCAGTTCTTC
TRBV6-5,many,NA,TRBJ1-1,CASSYSPVNTEAFF,TGTGCCAGCAGTTACTCTCCGGTGAACACTGAAGCTTTCTTT
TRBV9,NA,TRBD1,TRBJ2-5,CASSVVVQGALVLETQYF,TGTGCCAGCAGCGTAGTCGTACAGGGGGCATTAGTATTGGAGACCCAGTACTTC
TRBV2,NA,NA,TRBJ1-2,CANPNNYGYTF,TGTGCCAACCCGAATAACTATGGCTACACCTTC
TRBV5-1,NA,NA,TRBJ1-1,CASSLGPLMNTEAFF,TGCGCCAGCAGCTTGGGGCCGCTCATGAACACTGAAGCTTTCTTT
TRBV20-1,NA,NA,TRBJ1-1,CSARDPRAGAGTEAFF,TGCAGTGCTAGAGATCCCCGTGCCGGGGCCGGGACTGAAGCTTTCTTT
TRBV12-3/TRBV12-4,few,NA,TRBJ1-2,CASSLGLGVPSGYTF,TGTGCCAGCAGTTTAGGGCTGGGTGTGCCATCGGGCTACACCTTC
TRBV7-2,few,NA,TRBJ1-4,CASSQDPWDEKLFF,TGTGCCAGCAGCCAGGACCCCTGGGATGAAAAACTGTTTTTT
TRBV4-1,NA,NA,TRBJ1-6,CASSQEQGRGNNSPLHF,TGCGCCAGCAGCCAAGAGCAGGGCAGGGGAAACAATTCACCCCTCCACTTT
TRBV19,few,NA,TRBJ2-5,CASSTPPLAPYQETQYF,TGTGCCAGTAGTACCCCACCTTTGGCGCCGTACCAAGAGACCCAGTACTTC
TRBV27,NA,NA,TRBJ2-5,CASSPSTRGQETQYF,TGTGCCAGCAGTCCCTCTACCAGGGGCCAAGAGACCCAGTACTTC
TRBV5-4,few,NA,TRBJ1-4,CASSFWDGREKLFF,TGTGCCAGCAGCTTTTGGGACGGTCGTGAAAAACTGTTTTTT
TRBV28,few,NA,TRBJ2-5,CASSLEMVQETQYF,TGTGCCAGCAGTCTTGAAATGGTTCAAGAGACCCAGTACTTC
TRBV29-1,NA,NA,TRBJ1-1,CSGGGVNTEAFF,TGCAGCGGGGGAGGGGTGAACACTGAAGCTTTCTTT
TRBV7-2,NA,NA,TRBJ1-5,CASSLRDGDQPQHF,TGTGCCAGCAGCTTAAGGGACGGGGATCAGCCCCAGCATTTT
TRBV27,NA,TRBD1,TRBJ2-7,CASSSGTEVYEQYF,TGTGCCAGCAGTTCCGGGACAGAGGTTTACGAGCAGTACTTC
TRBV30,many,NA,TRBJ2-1,CAWSIGTYNEQFF,TGTGCCTGGAGTATCGGGACCTACAATGAGCAGTTCTTC
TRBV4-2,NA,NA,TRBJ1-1,CASSQETAMNTEAFF,TGTGCCAGCAGCCAAGAGACAGCCATGAACACTGAAGCTTTCTTT